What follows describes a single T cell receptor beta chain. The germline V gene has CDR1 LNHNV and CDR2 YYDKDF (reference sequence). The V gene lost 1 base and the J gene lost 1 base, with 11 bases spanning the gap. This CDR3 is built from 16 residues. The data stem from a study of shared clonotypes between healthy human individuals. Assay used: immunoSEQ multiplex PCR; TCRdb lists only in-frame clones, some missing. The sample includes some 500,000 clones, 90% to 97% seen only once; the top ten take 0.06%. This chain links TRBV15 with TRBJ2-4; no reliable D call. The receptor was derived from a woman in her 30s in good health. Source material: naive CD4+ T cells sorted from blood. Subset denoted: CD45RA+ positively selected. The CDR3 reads CATSRGVGGAKNIQYF. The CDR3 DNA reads TGTGCCACCAGCAGAGGGGTGGGTGGCGCCAAAAACATTCAGTACTTC.